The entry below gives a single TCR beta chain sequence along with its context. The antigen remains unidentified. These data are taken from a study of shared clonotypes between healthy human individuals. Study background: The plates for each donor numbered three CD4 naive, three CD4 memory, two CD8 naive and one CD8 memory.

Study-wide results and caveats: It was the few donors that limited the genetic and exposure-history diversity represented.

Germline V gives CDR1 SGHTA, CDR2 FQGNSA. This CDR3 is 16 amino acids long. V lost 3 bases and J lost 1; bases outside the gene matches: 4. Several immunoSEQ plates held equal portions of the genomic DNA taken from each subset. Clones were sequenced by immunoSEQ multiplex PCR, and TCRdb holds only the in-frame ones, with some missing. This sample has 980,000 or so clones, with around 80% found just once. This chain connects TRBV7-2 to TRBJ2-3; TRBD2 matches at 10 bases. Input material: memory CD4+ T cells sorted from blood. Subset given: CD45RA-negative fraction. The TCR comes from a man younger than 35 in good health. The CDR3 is CASSLLAGVGTDTQYF. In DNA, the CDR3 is TGTGCCAGCAGCTTGCTAGCGGGAGTAGGCACAGATACGCAGTATTTT.